This T cell receptor (beta chain) was identified in a study of blood T cell repertoires in COVID-19. Study as a whole: Sources were T cells, B-cell-depleted T cells, or PBMCs; the material itself was cDNA or gDNA.

CDR1 is SGHAT and CDR2 is FQNNGV in the germline V gene. CDR3 length equals 17 residues. V was trimmed by 2 bases and J by 7 bases, leaving 18 bases between them. Across about two dozen US areas, participants ranged in age from roughly 18 to 95 years. Data came from immunoSEQ multiplex PCR; TCRdb stores just in-frame clones and leaves some out. The table lists hundreds of thousands of clones, around 85% of them singletons. The chain has TRBV11-2 and TRBJ1-6; TRBD1 might be the D (6 bases). The receptor's source is a woman aged 45-65 years who had recovered from COVID-19. The sample consisted of PBMCs or T cells enriched from blood (not recorded which). CDR3 sequence reads: CASSLQLGGSLNSPLHF. The CDR3 nucleotides read TGTGCCAGCAGCTTACAGTTAGGGGGTAGCTTAAATTCACCCCTCCACTTT.